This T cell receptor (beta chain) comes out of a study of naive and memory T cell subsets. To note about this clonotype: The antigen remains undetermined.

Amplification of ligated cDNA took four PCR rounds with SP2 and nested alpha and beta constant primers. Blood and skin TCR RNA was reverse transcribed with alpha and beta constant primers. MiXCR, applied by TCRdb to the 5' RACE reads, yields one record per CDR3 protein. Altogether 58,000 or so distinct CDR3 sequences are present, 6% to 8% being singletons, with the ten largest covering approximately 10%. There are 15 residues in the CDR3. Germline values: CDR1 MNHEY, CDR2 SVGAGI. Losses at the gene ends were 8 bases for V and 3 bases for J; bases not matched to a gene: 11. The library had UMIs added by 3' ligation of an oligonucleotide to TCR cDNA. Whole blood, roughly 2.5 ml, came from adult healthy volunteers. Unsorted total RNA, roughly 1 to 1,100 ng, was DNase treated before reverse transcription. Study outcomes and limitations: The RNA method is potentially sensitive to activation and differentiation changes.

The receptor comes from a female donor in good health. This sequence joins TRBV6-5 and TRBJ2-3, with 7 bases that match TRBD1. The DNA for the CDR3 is TGTGCCAGCGGAACCGGGACAGCTTCAACAGATACGCAGTATTTT. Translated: CASGTGTASTDTQYF.